These 9 T cell receptor beta chains were all obtained from the same sample, sequenced in a study of T cell responses to AZD1222 COVID-19 vaccine. The repertoire was sequenced with immunoSEQ multiplex PCR; TCRdb's copy has only in-frame clones and lacks some. The table lists roughly 170,000 clones, roughly 87% of them singletons. The source was peripheral blood, collected on day 0 of AZD1222 vaccination. All receptors derive from an adult in good health.

This clone has just a few counts. The V gene is TRBV7-9, the J gene TRBJ2-2; the D gene is possibly TRBD1 (6 bases). Between the trimmed V and J ends, which lost 4 bases and 5 bases, there was a span of 11 bases. This CDR3 has 14 amino acids. CDR1 is SEHNR and CDR2 is FQNEAQ in the germline V gene (reference sequence). The CDR3 protein is CASSSRTVTGELFF. In DNA form, the CDR3 reads TGTGCCAGCAGCTCCCGGACAGTAACCGGGGAGCTGTTTTTT.

Here the CDR3 reads CASSQDRISSNQPQHF. The DNA of the CDR3 is TGCGCCAGCAGCCAAGATCGTATTTCTAGCAATCAGCCCCAGCATTTT. V gene TRBV4-1 combines with J gene TRBJ1-5; no reliable D call. In germline, CDR1 is MGHRA, CDR2 YSYEKL. This CDR3 comprises 16 residues. V lost 0 bases to trimming and J lost 0 bases, with 9 bases between them.

This sequence joins TRBV18 and TRBJ1-3, with D unresolved. Per germline, CDR1 KGHSH and CDR2 LQKENI. Trimming cost V 3 bases and J 0 bases, with 9 bases left between them. This CDR3 has 15 residues. The CDR3 DNA follows: TGTGCCAGCTCACCGAGACGGAGCTCTGGAAACACCATATATTTT. Protein sequence: CASSPRRSSGNTIYF.

The chain couples TRBV7-8 to TRBJ2-7; tentative D call: TRBD2 (6 bases). V was shortened by 5 bases and J by 7 bases, with 12 bases between the two germline ends. From germline, CDR1 is SGHVS and CDR2 FQNEAQ. The CDR3 spans 12 residues. Here the CDR3 reads CASSQRAGEQYF. CDR3 nucleotides: TGTGCCAGCAGCCAACGTGCGGGGGAGCAGTACTTC.

The chain couples TRBV28 to TRBJ2-7, with D possibly being TRBD2 (7 bases). The CDR3 runs to 15 residues. V lost 3 bases and J lost 2, with 14 bases in between. CDR1 MDHEN and CDR2 SYDVKM come from the germline V gene. CDR3 nucleotide sequence: TGTGCCAGCAGTTTCGGGGGGCAAATCACCTACGAGCAGTACTTC. Encoded protein: CASSFGGQITYEQYF.

This chain joins TRBV4-1 and TRBJ2-7; D perhaps matches TRBD1 (6 bases). CDR3 length equals 13 residues. Trimming left V 1 base short and J 3 bases short, with 7 bases between. Germline lookup yields CDR1 MGHRA and CDR2 YSYEKL. This chain's CDR3 is CASSQVQGYEQYF. In DNA form, the CDR3 reads TGCGCCAGCAGCCAAGTACAGGGCTACGAGCAGTACTTC.

This chain connects TRBV2 to TRBJ1-5, with D tentatively TRBD1 (6 bases). The CDR3 extends over 13 amino acids. V was clipped by 8 bases and J by 2 bases, with 10 bases between them. The V gene's germline CDR1 is SNHLY and CDR2 FYNNEI. Written as DNA, the CDR3 is TGTGCCAGCCAAGGGGGGGGCAATCAGCCCCAGCATTTT. It yields the protein CASQGGGNQPQHF.

This chain links TRBV19 with TRBJ1-1; the match to TRBD1 covers 7 bases. The CDR3 is 15 amino acids. Germline V gene sequence: CDR1 LNHDA, CDR2 SQIVND (reference sequence). The V gene end was trimmed by 5 bases and the J gene end by 10 bases; junction bases not matched to a gene: 16. The CDR3 sequence is CASSYQGQVNIGAFF. CDR3 coding DNA: TGTGCCAGTAGTTACCAAGGACAGGTGAACATCGGAGCTTTCTTT.

The chain has TRBV5-6 and TRBJ2-7; 9 bases match TRBD1. Germline CDR1 reads SGHDT; CDR2 reads YYEEEE. Germline trimming cut 2 bases from V and 4 bases from J; bases unmatched to any gene: 4. The CDR3 spans 14 residues. DNA of the CDR3: TGTGCCAGCAGCTTCGGACAGGGGACATACGAGCAGTACTTC. As protein: CASSFGQGTYEQYF. The full variable domain, its missing parts supplied by reference TRBV5-6 and TRBJ2-7, is DAGVTQSPTHLIKTRGQQVTLRCSPKSGHDTVSWYQQALGQGPQFIFQYYEEEERQRGNFPDRFSGHQFPNYSSELNVNALLLGDSALYLCASSFGQGTYEQYFGPGTRLTVT.